These 8 T cell receptor beta chains originate from one sample sequenced in a study of control samples from healthy donors and cancer patients. Profiled with immunoSEQ multiplex PCR; TCRdb holds only in-frame clones, not every one. The top ten clones hold 0.65% to 0.85% of a sample with approximately 150,000 clones, roughly 90% of them seen once. Material: blood. These receptors were taken from a woman aged 25 to 39 in good health.

The rearrangement uses TRBV11-2 and TRBJ1-1; 8 positions agree with TRBD1. The trim removed 1 base at V and 6 bases at J, leaving 10 bases unmatched. The CDR3 spans 16 residues. Germline CDR1 reads SGHAT; CDR2 reads FQNNGV. The CDR3 sequence: CASSLAQQGGSPEAFF. The CDR3 DNA is TGTGCCAGCAGCTTAGCGCAACAGGGGGGTTCGCCTGAAGCTTTCTTT.

The chain employs TRBV9 and TRBJ2-5; D is uncertain. The CDR3 sequence is 14 residues long. Germline lookup yields CDR1 SGDLS and CDR2 YYNGEE. Trimming took off 0 bases at V and 3 bases at J, with 9 bases between the two ends. CDR3 in DNA: TGTGCCAGCAGCGTAGCACCGGGCGAAGAGACCCAGTACTTC. Protein: CASSVAPGEETQYF.

This rearrangement joins TRBV11-2 to TRBJ2-7, with D possibly TRBD2 on 6 matching bases. Trimming removed 6 bases at V and 0 bases at J, with 21 bases between. The CDR3 is 17 residues long. CDR1 SGHAT and CDR2 FQNNGV come from the germline V gene. The CDR3 coding sequence is TGTGCCAGCAGGAAACCGGGACTCTCACCTAGCTCCTACGAGCAGTACTTC. It specifies CASRKPGLSPSSYEQYF.

V and J are TRBV28 and TRBJ2-7, with D perhaps TRBD1 or TRBD2 (6 bases each). Germline CDR1 reads MDHEN; CDR2 reads SYDVKM. The CDR3 covers 15 residues. Trimming removed 6 bases from V and 1 base from J, with 16 bases in between. CDR3: CASSQSGGGSYEQYF. CDR3 coding DNA: TGTGCCAGCAGCCAAAGCGGAGGGGGGTCCTACGAGCAGTACTTC.

This chain uses TRBV6-5 with TRBJ2-5; D remains ambiguous. Per the germline V gene, CDR1 is MNHEY and CDR2 is SVGAGI. This CDR3 spans 12 amino acids. V shed 2 bases and J shed 5 bases, with 6 bases lying between them. The CDR3 protein is CASSYPRETQYF. The CDR3 DNA sequence: TGTGCCAGCAGTTACCCAAGGGAGACCCAGTACTTC.

The chain recombines TRBV12-3 or TRBV12-4 with TRBJ2-2; D gene ambiguous. The CDR3 extends over 12 amino acids. The V gene lost 8 bases and the J gene lost 4 bases, with 8 bases spanning the gap. The CDR3, as DNA: TGTGCCAGCCAAAGGGCCACCGGGGAGCTGTTTTTT. Amino acids: CASQRATGELFF.

The chain recombines TRBV28 with TRBJ1-6; 8 bases line up with TRBD1. The length of the CDR3 is 12 residues. V shed 10 bases, J shed 10 bases, and the junction held 6 bases outside the gene matches. The germline V gene encodes CDR1 MDHEN and CDR2 SYDVKM. The CDR3 DNA sequence: TGTGCCACCAGACAGGGGCGATCACCCCTCCACTTT. This translates into CATRQGRSPLHF.

V usage is TRBV27 and J usage is TRBJ2-7; 12 nucleotides match TRBD2. CDR3 length: 16 amino acids. Trimming removed 5 bases from V and 3 bases from J; junction bases left unmatched: 8. CDR1 is MNHEY, CDR2 SMNVEV, per germline (reference sequence). CDR3: CASSPNGLAGSYEQYF. CDR3 DNA: TGTGCCAGCAGTCCAAATGGACTAGCGGGAAGCTACGAGCAGTACTTC.